A single sample is the source of the 12 T cell receptor beta chains below, sequenced in a study of shared clonotypes between healthy human individuals. As defined, naive CD8 cells were CD45RO-negative and positively selected for CCR7, with terminally differentiated effector memory CD45RA+ cells excluded. Method: immunoSEQ multiplex PCR; TCRdb's copy keeps in-frame clones and lacks some. The sample lists fewer than 800,000 clones, approximately 90% seen once, with 24% in the top ten. Sequenced input: naive CD8+ T cells sorted from blood. The receptor source for this set is a man aged 25-45 years in good health.

The chain recombines TRBV13 with TRBJ2-7, with no clear D. V lost 1 base, J lost 9 bases, and 7 bases lay in between. Germline assignment: CDR1 PRHDT and CDR2 FYEKMQ (reference sequence). This CDR3 has 11 residues. CDR3 DNA: TGTGCCAGCAGCTTAGAGGGCGGGCAGTACTTC. It yields the protein CASSLEGGQYF.

This chain links TRBV5-6 with TRBJ2-2; 13 bases are shared with TRBD2. This CDR3 contains 19 residues. The ends lost 0 bases at V and 0 bases at J; junction bases unmatched: 5. Germline values: CDR1 SGHDT, CDR2 YYEEEE. CDR3 nucleotides: TGTGCCAGCAGCTTGGGGGCGGGACTAGCGGGATCGAACACCGGGGAGCTGTTTTTT. Translated, it gives CASSLGAGLAGSNTGELFF.

The chain carries TRBV7-6 and TRBJ2-3, with 8 nucleotides matching TRBD2. The ends lost 4 bases at V and 5 bases at J; junction bases unmatched: 5. Germline-derived CDR1 and CDR2 are SGHVS and FNYEAQ. The CDR3 consists of 14 residues. The CDR3 bases are TGTGCCAGCAGCTCTGCGGGAGGTCTAGATACGCAGTATTTT. Amino acid sequence: CASSSAGGLDTQYF.

The chain links TRBV27 to TRBJ2-2; 9 bases align to TRBD2. The germline CDR1 and CDR2 sequences are MNHEY and SMNVEV (reference sequence). The CDR3 totals 16 residues. Trimming removed 6 bases from V and 7 bases from J; junction bases left unmatched: 12. The CDR3 loop is CASSPLSSGILGELFF. CDR3 bases: TGTGCCAGCAGCCCACTGTCTAGCGGGATTCTCGGGGAGCTGTTTTTT.

The chain employs TRBV19 and TRBJ2-5, with a possible D match to TRBD1 (6 bases). The CDR3 has 14 residues. Germline V lookup: CDR1 LNHDA, CDR2 SQIVND (reference sequence). The ends were cut back, 7 bases at V and 5 bases at J, with 17 bases in the middle. CDR3 DNA sequence: TGTGCCAGTACCCCCGGGTGGGGGCAGGAGACCCAGTACTTC. Its translation is CASTPGWGQETQYF.

This rearrangement joins TRBV5-4 to TRBJ2-5; no reliable D call. V was pared by 4 bases and J by 1 base, with 8 bases between. Germline V gives CDR1 SGHNT, CDR2 YYREEE (reference sequence). This CDR3 contains 13 residues. The CDR3 is CASSPPAQETQYF. The CDR3 coding sequence is TGTGCCAGCAGCCCGCCTGCCCAAGAGACCCAGTACTTC.

The chain has TRBV10-2 and TRBJ2-1; TRBD1 or TRBD2 may be the D gene (5 bases each). Trimming shortened V by 3 bases and J by 2 bases, and 11 bases separated the two germline ends. The germline gives CDR1 WSHSY, CDR2 SAAADI. This CDR3 has 15 residues. The CDR3 reads CASSDPGDPYNEQFF. DNA of the CDR3: TGCGCCAGCAGTGATCCCGGGGACCCCTACAATGAGCAGTTCTTC.

This chain links TRBV4-3 with TRBJ2-1, with TRBD1 as a possible D gene (6 bases). This CDR3 region has 18 residues. CDR1 is LGHNA and CDR2 is YSLEER in the germline V gene. With 1 base removed from V and 9 bases from J, the gap between germline ends came to 25 bases. The CDR3 DNA is TGCGCCAGCAGCCAAGGTCCTTTGGCTTCGACGGAGGACAGTGAGCAGTTCTTC. Its protein product is CASSQGPLASTEDSEQFF.

This chain links TRBV27 with TRBJ2-5, with 8 bases matching TRBD2. Germline CDR1 and CDR2: MNHEY and SMNVEV (reference sequence). V was pared by 8 bases and J by 3 bases, with 8 bases of the junction left unmatched. The CDR3 is made up of 14 amino acids. The CDR3: CASRFAGGEETQYF. The CDR3 DNA reads as TGTGCCAGCCGCTTTGCGGGAGGTGAAGAGACCCAGTACTTC.

The genes are TRBV11-3 and TRBJ2-1; no clear D. Trimming pared 1 base from V and 9 bases from J, leaving 10 bases between. The V gene's germline CDR1 is SGHNT and CDR2 YENEEA. This CDR3 has 13 amino acids. The CDR3 coding sequence is TGTGCCAGCAGCTTAGCTTCGAGTGTTGAGCAGTTCTTC. It is translated as CASSLASSVEQFF.

The chain has TRBV13 and TRBJ2-7; D is ambiguous. The CDR3 covers 13 residues. CDR1 is PRHDT and CDR2 is FYEKMQ in the germline V gene (reference sequence). Trimming shortened V by 5 bases and J by 6 bases, and 14 bases separated the two germline ends. CDR3 residues: CASSGFFRPEQYF. DNA for the CDR3: TGTGCCAGCAGCGGGTTTTTCCGTCCCGAGCAGTACTTC.

The chain carries TRBV6-6 and TRBJ1-5; the D is unclear. Trimming took off 6 bases at V and 2 bases at J, with 11 bases between the two ends. CDR1 and CDR2 (germline): MNHNY, SVGAGI (reference sequence). This CDR3 comprises 14 residues. CDR3 DNA sequence: TGTGCCAGCAGAAGCCATTTGGGCAATCAGCCCCAGCATTTT. The encoded protein is CASRSHLGNQPQHF.